These 18 T cell receptor beta chains came from one sample sequenced in a study of blood T cell repertoires in COVID-19. Produced via immunoSEQ multiplex PCR; TCRdb's table is partial and in-frame only. The table lists some 190,000 clones, 80% of them singletons. Specimen: PBMCs or T cells enriched from blood (not recorded which). All receptors come from a man between 60 and 75 years old who had been exposed to COVID-19.

The chain couples TRBV2 to TRBJ2-3; 7 nucleotides match TRBD1. V gave up 6 bases and J gave up 3 bases; unmatched junction bases: 9. The germline CDR1 and CDR2 sequences are SNHLY and FYNNEI. The CDR3 spans 15 residues. CDR3 in amino acids: CASSETGVQTDTQYF. For the CDR3, the DNA is TGTGCCAGCAGCGAAACAGGGGTTCAAACAGATACGCAGTATTTT. Based on the CDR3 plus reference TRBV2 and TRBJ2-3, the full variable domain is EPEVTQTPSHQVTQMGQEVILRCVPISNHLYFYWYRQILGQKVEFLVSFYNNEISEKSEIFDDQFSVERPDGSNFTLKIRSTKLEDSAMYFCASSETGVQTDTQYFGPGTRLTVL.

With regard to this clone: Its ends do not fully match the called genes, so a read error is possible. The V call is TRBV11-3, the J call TRBJ1-3; weak D call: TRBD1 (6 bases). The CDR3 runs to 16 residues. Looked up from germline, CDR1 is SGHNT and CDR2 is YENEEA. The CDR3: CANSADRTRAGNTIYF. In nucleotides, the CDR3 is TGTGCCAACAGCGCAGACAGGACGAGGGCTGGAAACACCATATATTTT.

The chain has TRBV9 and TRBJ2-3; 8 bases are a match to TRBD2. The V gene end was trimmed by 4 bases and the J gene end by 1 base; junction bases not matched to a gene: 11. The V gene's germline CDR1 is SGDLS and CDR2 YYNGEE. The CDR3 sequence is 17 residues long. As DNA, the CDR3 is TGTGCCAGCAGCCCCTATACTAGCGGAGTAGGCACAGATACGCAGTATTTT. Translated: CASSPYTSGVGTDTQYF.

This clone was seen a single time. The chain couples TRBV7-2 to TRBJ1-3; tentative D call: TRBD1 (5 bases). The germline gives CDR1 SGHTA, CDR2 FQGNSA. The CDR3 runs 15 residues. Trimming left V 3 bases short and J 0 bases short, with 9 bases between. CDR3 nucleotides: TGTGCCAGCAGCTTTGCGGGGCTCTCTGGAAACACCATATATTTT. It specifies CASSFAGLSGNTIYF. The whole variable domain, remainder taken from reference TRBV7-2 and TRBJ1-3, is GAGVSQSPSNKVTEKGKDVELRCDPISGHTALYWYRQSLGQGLEFLIYFQGNSAPDKSGLPSDRFSAERTGGSVSTLTIQRTQQEDSAVYLCASSFAGLSGNTIYFGEGSWLTVV.

J is TRBJ2-3 and V is TRBV11-2, with D possibly being TRBD2 (7 bases). This CDR3 region has 18 residues. Germline values: CDR1 SGHAT, CDR2 FQNNGV. V lost 5 bases and J 6 bases, leaving 27 bases between the germline ends. CDR3 sequence: CASSPGGGSRPSSDTQYF. In nucleotides, the CDR3 is TGTGCCAGCAGCCCCGGGGGCGGGAGCCGACCGTCGAGTGATACGCAGTATTTT.

The genes are TRBV19 and TRBJ1-4; D is unclear. V was shortened by 5 bases and J by 7 bases, with 14 bases between the two germline ends. The CDR3 has 14 residues. Germline CDR1 LNHDA, CDR2 SQIVND (reference sequence). The CDR3, as DNA: TGTGCCAGTAGTCCGACGGGGATGGGTGAAAAACTGTTTTTT. As protein: CASSPTGMGEKLFF.

This chain connects TRBV29-1 to TRBJ2-1; 8 nucleotides match TRBD2. Per the germline V gene, CDR1 is SQVTM and CDR2 is ANQGSEA. This CDR3 contains 14 residues. With 7 bases clipped from V and 2 bases from J, the junction kept 7 bases outside the gene matches. The CDR3, as DNA: TGCAGCGCCCGGGAGGGGGTTACCTACAATGAGCAGTTCTTC. Encoded protein: CSAREGVTYNEQFF.

This sequence joins TRBV19 and TRBJ1-5; the match to TRBD1 covers 7 bases. The length of the CDR3 is 17 residues. Germline CDR1 and CDR2: LNHDA and SQIVND (reference sequence). Losses at the gene ends were 7 bases for V and 2 bases for J; bases not matched to a gene: 14. As DNA, the CDR3 is TGTGCCAGTACCGGGACAGACGATTTTTGGGGCAATCAGCCCCAGCATTTT. Protein: CASTGTDDFWGNQPQHF.

J is TRBJ2-3 and V is TRBV11-3; D call uncertain. The germline CDR1 and CDR2 sequences are SGHNT and YENEEA. The CDR3 covers 11 residues. Deletions cut 5 bases from V and 3 bases from J, with 3 bases between. CDR3 in amino acids: CASSLTDTQYF. CDR3 bases: TGTGCCAGCAGCCTTACAGATACGCAGTATTTT.

V is TRBV29-1 and J is TRBJ2-7; weak D call: TRBD1 (5 bases). CDR1 and CDR2 from the germline V gene are SQVTM and ANQGSEA. The V and J ends lost 6 bases and 0 bases respectively, with 9 bases between them. The CDR3 is 12 residues long. This CDR3 reads CSVQDYSYEQYF. In DNA, the CDR3 is TGCAGCGTACAGGATTACTCCTACGAGCAGTACTTC.

The V call is TRBV5-1, the J call TRBJ2-1; possible D gene TRBD1, 6 bases. The CDR3 is made up of 18 amino acids. Trimming stripped 0 bases from V and 5 bases from J, with 21 bases between. Germline loops: CDR1 SGHRS, CDR2 YFSETQ. The CDR3 DNA is TGCGCCAGCAGCTTGGTGTCATTTGGAGGACAGCGAGACAATGAGCAGTTCTTC. As protein: CASSLVSFGGQRDNEQFF.

The chain combines TRBV28 with TRBJ2-7; D is perhaps TRBD2 (6 bases). Trimming left V 5 bases short and J 4 bases short, with 21 bases between. The CDR3 has 16 amino acids. Germline V gene data show CDR1 as MDHEN and CDR2 as SYDVKM. CDR3 amino acids: CASSGPGTRGFYEQYF. CDR3 sequence (DNA): TGTGCCAGCAGTGGGCCCGGGACTCGGGGTTTTTACGAGCAGTACTTC. Based on the CDR3 plus reference TRBV28 and TRBJ2-7, the full variable domain is DVKVTQSSRYLVKRTGEKVFLECVQDMDHENMFWYRQDPGLGLRLIYFSYDVKMKEKGDIPEGYSVSREKKERFSLILESASTNQTSMYLCASSGPGTRGFYEQYFGPGTRLTVT.

The table lists this clone with a count of one. The rearrangement joins TRBV7-6 to TRBJ1-2; 7 nucleotides agree with TRBD1. Germline V gene sequence: CDR1 SGHVS, CDR2 FNYEAQ. V gave up 5 bases and J gave up 2 bases; unmatched junction bases: 2. CDR3 size: 13 residues. CDR3 coding DNA: TGTGCCAGCAGCACGGACAGGAACTATGGCTACACCTTC. It translates to CASSTDRNYGYTF.

V and J are TRBV7-2 and TRBJ1-2, with 11 bases lining up with TRBD1. CDR1 is SGHTA and CDR2 is FQGNSA in the germline V gene. The CDR3 contains 17 residues. CDR3 protein: CPTTQLGGTGGNYGYTF. CDR3 coding DNA: TGTCCCACCACCCAATTGGGGGGGACAGGGGGAAACTATGGCTACACCTTC.

The chain has TRBV29-1 and TRBJ2-7; TRBD2 aligns across 7 bases. The CDR3 runs 13 residues. Germline V gives CDR1 SQVTM, CDR2 ANQGSEA. The trim removed 7 bases at V and 3 bases at J, leaving 9 bases unmatched. In nucleotides, the CDR3 is TGCAGCGCCGGAGCGGGACTCGACTACGAGCAGTACTTC. As protein: CSAGAGLDYEQYF.

This sequence joins TRBV5-4 and TRBJ2-6, with 9 bases fitting TRBD2. J was trimmed by 1 base and V by 4 bases; bases with no gene match: 6. Germline V lookup: CDR1 SGHNT, CDR2 YYREEE (reference sequence). The CDR3 runs to 17 residues. In nucleotides, the CDR3 is TGTGCCAGCAGCCCGGGACTAGCTGGATCTGGGGCCAACGTCCTGACTTTC. Translation gives CASSPGLAGSGANVLTF.

The chain has TRBV2 and TRBJ1-3, with TRBD1 matching over 9 bases. This CDR3 is 16 amino acids long. Germline V gives CDR1 SNHLY, CDR2 FYNNEI. The V and J ends lost 5 bases and 1 base, in that order; junction bases with no gene match: 6. CDR3 residues: CASSQDRGKSGNTIYF. The CDR3, as DNA: TGTGCCAGCAGTCAAGACAGGGGGAAGTCTGGAAACACCATATATTTT.

In nucleotides, the CDR3 is TGTGCCAGCAGCTTAGGACAGGGCAATCAGCCCCAGCATTTT. Protein product: CASSLGQGNQPQHF. The chain is built from TRBV7-9 and TRBJ1-5; tentatively, D is TRBD1 (6 bases). The CDR3 extends over 14 amino acids. The germline CDR1 and CDR2 sequences are SEHNR and FQNEAQ (reference sequence). V gave up 1 base and J gave up 2 bases, with 6 bases separating them.